The present T cell receptor beta chain was sequenced within a study of radiation and T cells in renal cell carcinoma. The time point is: blood 2 weeks post-SBRT. Treatment in this sample: 15 Gy SBRT to primary tumor, nephrectomy 4 weeks later. The CDR3 totals 16 residues. Some clones are missing from TCRdb's copy, which holds only in-frame ones; the method was immunoSEQ multiplex PCR. Here the sample spans 70,000 to 90,000 clones, 80% to 90% being singletons. The receptor was isolated from a woman between 50 and 59 years old with renal cell carcinoma. Sample: blood, taken from a patient whose treatment included radiotherapy and nephrectomy. This sequence joins TRBV21-1 and TRBJ2-2; the table's D call TRBD1 went unverified against the DNA. TRBV21-1 is assigned pseudogene status. CDR3 residues: CASTVRGQGVSGELFF. The DNA for the CDR3 is TGTGCCAGCACCGTGAGGGGACAGGGGGTCTCCGGGGAGCTGTTTTTT.